This T cell receptor (beta chain) was profiled in a study of blood T cells in healthy people across ages. In the case of this clonotype: Antigen: not known.

Germline-derived CDR1 and CDR2 are SQVTM and ANQGSEA. V dropped 4 bases and J dropped 7 bases, with 7 bases sitting between them. The CDR3 spans 10 residues. General study points: Both higher diversity and more naive CD4+ cells marked long-lived donors when set against aged donors.

Donors were systemically healthy Caucasian individuals from Russia aged about 6 to 95 years. Primed by a sample-barcoded 5' primer and a J-beta primer mix, a second PCR proceeded for roughly 7 to 11 cycles. CDR3-containing paired-end reads numbered at least 2.5 million in each sample. TCRdb reprocessed the 5' RACE reads with MiXCR, giving one entry per CDR3 protein. This sample has fewer than 1,000,000 distinct CDR3 sequences, with 40% to 50% found just once. The chain joins TRBV29-1 to TRBJ1-1; D ambiguous. The specimen was blood. The receptor comes from a man in his 60s in good health. The CDR3 sequence is CSVVGNEAFF. For the CDR3, the DNA is TGCAGCGTTGTGGGGAATGAAGCTTTCTTT.